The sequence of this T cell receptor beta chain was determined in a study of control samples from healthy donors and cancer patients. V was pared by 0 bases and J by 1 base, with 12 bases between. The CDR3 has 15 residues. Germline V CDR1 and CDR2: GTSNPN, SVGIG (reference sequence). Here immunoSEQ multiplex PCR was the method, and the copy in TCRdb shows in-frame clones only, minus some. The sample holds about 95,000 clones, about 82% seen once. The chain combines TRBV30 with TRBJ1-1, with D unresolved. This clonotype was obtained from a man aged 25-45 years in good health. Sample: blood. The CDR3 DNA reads TGTGCCTGGAGTGTGGTCCCAATCGGGAACACTGAAGCTTTCTTT. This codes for CAWSVVPIGNTEAFF.